This TCR beta chain was profiled in a study of cytomegalovirus exposure and HLA in healthy donors. Study outcomes and limitations: Listed as cytomegalovirus-associated were 164 TCR beta chains. Reported performance of the classifier showed diagnosis of cytomegalovirus status with high specificity and sensitivity. Looking again later, the authors saw that most CMV-associated TCR beta chains seemed HLA-restricted. Reportedly, HLA-A and HLA-B alleles of most subjects were accurately predicted from TCR beta.

Trimming pared 6 bases from V and 7 bases from J, leaving 13 bases between. CDR1 and CDR2 (germline): SGHAT, FQNNGV. The CDR3 is 14 residues long. Primers for the PCR totalled 60 Vbeta and 13 Jbeta. Sequencing used immunoSEQ multiplex PCR; TCRdb keeps in-frame clones, though not all of them. The data show under 85,000 clones, with around 76% seen just once and over 2.5% held by the top ten. To note about this clone: Its specificity is not known.

The chain is built from TRBV11-2 and TRBJ1-6; no reliable D call. What was sequenced was PBMCs. The clonotype originates from a young man in good health and CMV-seronegative. CDR3 protein: CASSSGIPNSPLHF. For the CDR3, the DNA is TGTGCCAGCAGTTCCGGGATCCCCAATTCACCCCTCCACTTT.